One TCR beta chain is described in this entry. Its specificity is not known. The sequenced template was cDNA made from the entire isolated RNA. Assay used: immunoSEQ multiplex PCR; TCRdb lists only in-frame clones, some missing. In the table there are more than 250,000 clones, roughly 25% of which are singletons. This sample is part of a study of beta chain features in type 1 diabetes. Whole-study findings and limits: Within each of all four CD4+ subsets, Type 1 diabetes patients had TCRB CDR3s that were moderately but significantly shorter. Relative to healthy donors, patients appeared to have naive, central memory and Treg TCRB repertoires that were more similar. More deletions and fewer insertions at VDJ junctions were seen in type 1 diabetes patients.

Every participating donor gave one draw, a heparinised blood sample averaging about 120 mL. Central memory, naive, regulatory and stem cell-like memory CD4+ cells were sorted by CD45RO/CCR7/CD25/CD127/CD95/CD27. Germline V gives CDR1 SGDLS, CDR2 YYNGEE. Deletions cut 1 base from V and 6 bases from J, with 10 bases between. This CDR3 contains 13 residues. The chain employs TRBV9 and TRBJ1-2; a possible D gene is TRBD1 (6 bases). This receptor was obtained from a woman aged 25 to 45 with type 1 diabetes. The source material was naive CD4+ T cells from blood. Here the CDR3 DNA reads TGTGCCAGCAGCGTAATACAGGGTGATGGCTACACCTTC. Protein: CASSVIQGDGYTF.